This TCR beta chain was observed in a study of blood T cell repertoires in COVID-19. The overall study: From the United States, Italy and Spain came samples of acute and convalescent COVID-19. Nucleic acid was either cDNA or gDNA, and it came from T cells, B-cell-depleted T cells, or PBMCs.

This clone was counted between two and nine times. J lost 6 bases, V lost 1 base, and 16 bases had no gene match. Germline CDR1 reads GTSNPN; CDR2 reads SVGIG (reference sequence). The CDR3 runs to 17 residues. Original processing methods: Reference gene primers were amplified, and this amplification served to estimate nucleated cell counts. Method: immunoSEQ multiplex PCR; TCRdb's copy keeps in-frame clones and lacks some. V, J and clone size are taken as reported in that table, and D and trimming were inferred from the DNA itself. This table has 150,000 to 200,000 clones, 70% to 90% appearing once. This TCR derives from a woman between 65 and 79 years old with acute or convalescent COVID-19. The V and J genes are TRBV30 and TRBJ1-1; 8 bases map to TRBD1. Specimen: peripheral blood. CDR3 DNA: TGTGCCTGGAGTGGATCAACCTGGGACAGGCGTCTCCCTGAAGCTTTCTTT. Its translation is CAWSGSTWDRRLPEAFF.